This TCR beta chain was profiled in a study of OX40 agonist ivuxolimab in advanced cancers. Findings and limits, study-wide: Both blood CD4+ and CD8+ T cells showed clonal growth by week 6 at 0.1 to 3.0 mg/kg.

A word on this clone: Its antigen is unknown. The same CDR3 also results from other DNA sequences found in this sample.

Sequenced by immunoSEQ multiplex PCR; TCRdb stores in-frame clones only, minus some. The sample contains about 71,000 clones, more than 85% of which appear only once. The V and J ends lost 3 bases and 3 bases, in that order; junction bases with no gene match: 3. In germline, CDR1 is KGHSH, CDR2 LQKENI. The CDR3 spans 14 residues. This sequence joins TRBV18 and TRBJ2-7, with 9 bases matching TRBD2. This receptor was obtained from an adult with an advanced solid tumor such as melanoma, head and neck, liver or kidney cancer. The sample here was CD4+ or CD8+ T cells sorted from blood, taken in a trial of the OX40 agonist ivuxolimab. CDR3 DNA sequence: TGTGCCAGCTCACCCGGGACTAGCAGCTACGAGCAGTACTTC. Translation: CASSPGTSSYEQYF. Full variable domain (remainder filled in from reference TRBV18 and TRBJ2-7): NAGVMQNPRHLVRRRGQEARLRCSPMKGHSHVYWYRQLPEEGLKFMVYLQKENIIDESGMPKERFSAEFPKEGPSILRIQQVVRGDSAAYFCASSPGTSSYEQYFGPGTRLTVT.